This TCR beta chain was captured in a study of OX40 agonist ivuxolimab in advanced cancers. Looking at the study overall: Ivuxolimab doses were 0.01, 0.1, 0.3, 1.5, 3 or 10 mg/kg every 2 weeks. Two cutaneous melanoma patients and one hepatocellular carcinoma patient, three in all, had partial responses. Regarding the study as a whole: The authors also found low normalized T-cell clonal expansion in some nonresponders.

Trimming removed 0 bases at V and 1 base at J, with 9 bases between. This CDR3 region has 15 residues. Germline V gives CDR1 ENHRY, CDR2 SYGVKD. The protocol was immunoSEQ multiplex PCR, while the TCRdb copy is restricted to in-frame clones and leaves out a portion. The data hold tens of thousands of clones, with 75% to 95% observed a single time. A remark on this clone: What it binds is unknown.

The receptor comes from an adult with an advanced solid tumor such as melanoma, head and neck, liver or kidney cancer. The material was CD4+ or CD8+ T cells sorted from blood, obtained in a trial of the OX40 agonist ivuxolimab. The J gene is TRBJ1-1, the V gene TRBV10-3; TRBD1 might be the D (6 bases). CDR3 protein: CAISESGTQNTEAFF. The CDR3 nucleotides are TGTGCCATCAGTGAGTCCGGGACACAGAACACTGAAGCTTTCTTT.